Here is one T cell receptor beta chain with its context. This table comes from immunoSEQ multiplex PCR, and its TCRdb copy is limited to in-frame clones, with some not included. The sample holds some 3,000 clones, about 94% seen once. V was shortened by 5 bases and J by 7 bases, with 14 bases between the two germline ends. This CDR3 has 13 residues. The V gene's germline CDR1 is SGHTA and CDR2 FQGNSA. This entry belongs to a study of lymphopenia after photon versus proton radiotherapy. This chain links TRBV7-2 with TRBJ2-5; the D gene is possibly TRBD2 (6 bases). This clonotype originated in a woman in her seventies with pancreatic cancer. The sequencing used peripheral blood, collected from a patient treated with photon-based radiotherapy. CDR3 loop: CASSLPGGTTQYF. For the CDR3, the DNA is TGTGCCAGCAGCCTGCCGGGCGGGACGACCCAGTACTTC.